Following are 10 T cell receptor beta chains from one sample sequenced in a study of T cells in women clearing cervical HPV infection. Clones were read by immunoSEQ multiplex PCR, and TCRdb kept only the in-frame ones, dropping some. The data show under 45,000 clones, and the top ten clones hold roughly 5.8%. The sequencing sample was made of blood buffy coat. Receptors originate from a woman between 18 and 69 years old with a cervical HPV16 infection that either progressed to CIN3+ or cleared (not recorded which).

Note on this clone: The read is 3 residues too short to cover the CDR3 end, so that end is filled in from the germline J gene. The chain uses TRBV4-1 and TRBJ2-1; 8 positions match TRBD1. CDR3 length: 15 residues. Trimming removed 3 bases from V and 8 bases from J; junction bases left unmatched: 9. Germline CDR1 and CDR2: MGHRA and YSYEKL. CDR3 loop: CASSHGDRILDEQFF. The part of the CDR3 DNA that was read is TGCGCCAGCAGCCACGGGGACAGGATATTGGATGAG.

Turning to this clone: The sequenced fragment ends 3 residues before the CDR3 boundary, so the rest is inferred from the germline J gene. The V call is TRBV7-9, the J call TRBJ1-4; D ambiguous. Germline CDR1 reads SEHNR; CDR2 reads FQNEAQ (reference sequence). The CDR3 is 15 residues long. V was pared by 1 base and J by 3 bases, with 9 bases between. CDR3 bases read: TGTGCCAGCAGCTTAGTGGTACAGTCTAATGAAAAA. This codes for CASSLVVQSNEK. The entire CDR3 reads CASSLVVQSNEKLFF. Using reference TRBV7-9 and TRBJ1-4 for the parts outside the CDR3, the full variable domain is DTGVSQNPRHKITKRGQNVTFRCDPISEHNRLYWYRQTLGQGPEFLTYFQNEAQLEKSRLLSDRFSAERPKGSFSTLEIQRTEQGDSAMYLCASSLVVQSNEKLFFGSGTQLSVL.

Comment on this clone: The CDR3 goes on 3 residues after the read ends, and that part is filled in from the germline J gene. This chain uses TRBV15 with TRBJ1-1; the match to TRBD1 covers 7 bases. The CDR3 is 16 residues long. The V gene end was trimmed by 3 bases and the J gene end by 6 bases; junction bases not matched to a gene: 13. The germline CDR1 and CDR2 sequences are LNHNV and YYDKDF (reference sequence). CDR3 loop: CATSRDGRDSGAEAFF. The DNA read from the CDR3 is TGTGCCACCAGCAGGGATGGACGGGACAGCGGCGCTGAA.

Concerning this clone: The read halts 3 residues ahead of the CDR3 end, with the missing end drawn from the germline J gene. The chain joins TRBV2 to TRBJ1-2; unclear D gene. The CDR3 length is 15 residues. Germline CDR1 SNHLY, CDR2 FYNNEI. CDR3 DNA (partial): TGTGCCAGCACCAAGGAGCGGAGCAGCACAGATACC. Protein: CASTKERSSTDT. Given in full, the CDR3 is CASTKERSSTDTYTF.

CDR3 loop: CASSLFTGGYEQYF. The CDR3 bases that were read are TGTGCCAGCAGCCTATTCACAGGGGGGTACGAG. The J gene is TRBJ2-7, the V gene TRBV28; 8 bases map to TRBD1. The CDR3 is cut off 3 residues early in the read; its end comes from the germline J gene. CDR1 is MDHEN, CDR2 SYDVKM, per germline. The CDR3 spans 14 residues. Germline trimming cut 6 bases from V and 4 bases from J; bases unmatched to any gene: 8.

Remarks on this clone: Read data end 3 residues before the CDR3 end; the end is taken from the germline J gene. The V gene is TRBV12-3 or TRBV12-4, the J gene TRBJ1-1; D gene unclear. The CDR3 is 11 residues long. Here the CDR3 reads CASSFQIEAFF. Partial CDR3 DNA: TGTGCCAGCAGTTTCCAGATCGAA.

Comment on this clone: The read halts 3 residues ahead of the CDR3 end, with the missing end drawn from the germline J gene. The chain carries TRBV5-1 and TRBJ2-7; 14 nucleotides agree with TRBD2. From germline, CDR1 is SGHRS and CDR2 YFSETQ. The CDR3 spans 15 residues. J gave up 4 bases and V 2 bases, and 2 bases lay outside the gene matches. CDR3 bases read: TGCGCCAGCAGCTTTGGGACTAGCGGGAGTTACGAG. This codes for CASSFGTSGSYE. The full CDR3 is CASSFGTSGSYEQYF.

With respect to this clone: The read ends 3 residues shy of where the CDR3 ends; the end is completed using the germline J gene. V usage is TRBV19 and J usage is TRBJ1-2; 8 nucleotides align to TRBD1. The CDR3 is made up of 13 amino acids. V lost 5 bases to trimming and J lost 6 bases; unmatched junction nucleotides: 5. Germline V gives CDR1 LNHDA, CDR2 SQIVND (reference sequence). The CDR3 DNA, read in part, is TGTGCCAGTAGTTTCCGGACAGGGAATGGC. This codes for CASSFRTGNG. The whole CDR3 protein is CASSFRTGNGYTF. Full variable domain (remainder filled in from reference TRBV19 and TRBJ1-2): DGGITQSPKYLFRKEGQNVTLSCEQNLNHDAMYWYRQDPGQGLRLIYYSQIVNDFQKGDIAEGYSVSREKKESFPLTVTSAQKNPTAFYLCASSFRTGNGYTFGSGTRLTVV.

Comment on this clone: The read terminates 3 residues ahead of where the CDR3 ends, so the germline J gene completes it. The rearrangement uses TRBV28 and TRBJ1-2; maybe TRBD1 (6 bases). The CDR3 contains 15 residues. The V and J ends lost 6 bases and 4 bases respectively, with 18 bases between them. Germline V gene sequence: CDR1 MDHEN, CDR2 SYDVKM. The sequenced part of the CDR3 DNA is TGTGCCAGCAGCGCCGCCCTCGGGGGGCCCTATGGC. Amino acid sequence: CASSAALGGPYG. The full CDR3 is CASSAALGGPYGYTF.

Concerning this clone itself: The missing CDR3 end, 3 residues past where the read stops, is filled in from the germline J gene. This chain connects TRBV6-2 or TRBV6-3 to TRBJ2-7; 8 bases line up with TRBD1. The CDR3 has 15 residues. Unmatched junction bases numbered 8, after V lost 5 bases and J lost 2 bases. From germline, CDR1 is MNHEY and CDR2 SVGEGT. CDR3 bases read: TGTGCCAGCAGTACCAATCCAGGGGGCCCCTACGAG. Translation gives CASSTNPGGPYE. The whole CDR3 reads CASSTNPGGPYEQYF.